This T cell receptor beta chain was retrieved from a study of T-cell reconstitution after alpha-beta-depleted transplantation in children. Findings and caveats of the study: Roughly two months post-transplant, alpha-beta T cells reportedly originated from several hundred graft clones that had expanded. High day-60 TCRbeta diversity in some patients came from surviving recipient T cells and thymic progenitors. T-cell counts and diversity at one year post-transplant came mainly from newly produced T cells.

TCRbeta library construction was performed incorporating unique molecular identifiers. TCRdb used MiXCR to reprocess the PCR reads, holding one entry per CDR3 protein. The sample records 150,000 to 250,000 distinct CDR3 sequences, approximately 6.8% being singletons. The junction had 9 bases not matched to a gene; V was cut back by 5 bases and J by 3 bases. Germline values: CDR1 SGHVS, CDR2 FNYEAQ. The CDR3 runs 15 residues. This clonotype has a count of ten or more. The antigen remains undetermined. This TCR came from a girl less than two years old with combined immunodeficiency, due to receive a stem cell transplant. The chain recombines TRBV7-6 with TRBJ1-1; 7 nucleotides line up with TRBD1. The sequenced sample was PBMCs, obtained before TCRalphabeta/CD19-depleted stem cell transplant. Here the CDR3 reads CASSQLRDRHTEAFF. In DNA, the CDR3 is TGTGCCAGCAGCCAACTCCGGGACAGACACACTGAAGCTTTCTTT.